Sequencing of this TCR beta chain was carried out in a study of blood T cell repertoires in COVID-19. Study-level background: In each case, the material was cDNA or gDNA derived from T cells, B-cell-depleted T cells, or PBMCs.

As handled by the study authors: Estimation of nucleated cell counts was performed using reference gene primer amplification. The protocol was immunoSEQ multiplex PCR, while the TCRdb copy is restricted to in-frame clones and leaves out a portion. That table supplies the V and J calls and clone size; D and trimming were determined from the DNA. The sample lists hundreds of thousands of clones, 83% seen once, with roughly 9.4% in the top ten. The CDR3 has 13 residues. The germline CDR1 and CDR2 sequences are ENHRY and SYGVKD. The ends lost 11 bases at V and 5 bases at J; junction bases unmatched: 10. This receptor was obtained from a woman in her forties or fifties who had recovered from COVID-19. Sequences were obtained from peripheral blood. The chain has TRBV10-3 and TRBJ2-5; 8 bases align to TRBD1. In DNA form, the CDR3 reads TGTGCCGCGCAGGGGGCCACGGGCGAGACCCAGTACTTC. This translates into CAAQGATGETQYF.